Each of the 13 T cell receptor beta chains below was sequenced from the same sample in a study of T-cell memory formation after mild COVID-19. In TCRdb, the 5' RACE reads were re-called with MiXCR into one record per CDR3 protein. The sample includes roughly 600,000 distinct CDR3 sequences, roughly 17% of them seen just once. Sequencing was performed on PBMCs or a T cell subset sorted from them (not recorded which). Source of these receptors: an adult woman who had mild COVID-19 (a few samples of this study predate the infection). Cell type and time point are not known.

The table lists this clonotype with a few counts. The chain carries TRBV21-1 and TRBJ1-1. TRBV21-1 is a recognized pseudogene. The CDR3 length is 15 residues. The CDR3 region has the DNA TGTGCCAGCAGCAAGGAGGACCTACCGACGAAAGAAGCTTTCTTT. This translates into CASSKEDLPTKEAFF.

This clonotype was detected a few times. The chain recombines TRBV12-3 or TRBV12-4 with TRBJ1-1; D call uncertain. V lost 2 bases, J lost 8 bases, and 9 bases lay in between. This CDR3 spans 12 amino acids. CDR3 loop: CASSLIITEAFF. The CDR3 DNA sequence: TGTGCCAGCAGTTTAATTATAACAGAAGCTTTCTTT.

This clonotype appeared a few times. The chain combines TRBV19 with TRBJ2-1, with 10 bases aligning to TRBD2. This CDR3 region has 14 residues. Germline CDR1 is LNHDA and CDR2 is SQIVND (reference sequence). The CDR3 here is CACQAGGDYNEQFF. Here the CDR3 DNA reads TGTGCTTGTCAAGCGGGAGGGGACTACAATGAGCAGTTCTTC. The variable domain in full, completed from reference TRBV19 and TRBJ2-1, reads DGGITQSPKYLFRKEGQNVTLSCEQNLNHDAMYWYRQDPGQGLRLIYYSQIVNDFQKGDIAEGYSVSREKKESFPLTVTSAQKNPTAFYLCACQAGGDYNEQFFGPGTRLTVL.

In its sample, this clonotype was seen a few times. The CDR3 reads CASSSWTGNSNQPQHF. In nucleotides, the CDR3 is TGTGCCAGCAGTTCTTGGACAGGGAACAGCAATCAGCCCCAGCATTTT. The chain uses TRBV27 and TRBJ1-5; the match to TRBD1 covers 8 bases. V lost 4 bases and J lost 1; bases outside the gene matches: 6. Per the germline V gene, CDR1 is MNHEY and CDR2 is SMNVEV (reference sequence). The CDR3 spans 16 residues.

This sequence joins TRBV18 and TRBJ2-3; the match to TRBD2 covers 10 bases. With 2 bases clipped from V and 5 bases from J, the junction kept 10 bases outside the gene matches. This CDR3 is 17 amino acids long. Germline lookup yields CDR1 KGHSH and CDR2 LQKENI. DNA for the CDR3: TGTGCCAGCTCACCATCCAGCGGGAGGGCCAGCGGAGATACGCAGTATTTT. Translating gives CASSPSSGRASGDTQYF.

The chain has TRBV6-5 and TRBJ1-4, with D perhaps TRBD1 (6 bases). Germline V gives CDR1 MNHEY, CDR2 SVGAGI. There are 15 residues in the CDR3. Deletions cut 0 bases from V and 7 bases from J, with 12 bases between. DNA of the CDR3: TGTGCCAGCAGTTACTCAGGGGGGCTGAGTGAAAAACTGTTTTTT. Residues: CASSYSGGLSEKLFF.

This rearrangement joins TRBV11-1 to TRBJ2-2, with 12 bases aligning to TRBD1. Germline CDR1 SGHAT, CDR2 FQDESV (reference sequence). The V and J ends lost 2 bases and 7 bases, in that order; junction bases with no gene match: 11. CDR3 length: 18 residues. The CDR3 DNA reads as TGTGCCAGCAGCTTAAGTTCGGTCGGGACAGGGGGCTTCGGGGAGCTGTTTTTT. Its translation: CASSLSSVGTGGFGELFF.

This clonotype was observed a handful of times. Its ends do not fully match the called genes, so a read error is possible. The genes are TRBV24-1 and TRBJ1-2; D uncertain. CDR1 KGHDR and CDR2 SFDVKD come from the germline V gene. This CDR3 is built from 12 residues. The CDR3 is CATSDFGSGYTF. As DNA, the CDR3 is TGTGCCACCAGCGATTTTGGGAGCGGCTACACCTTC.

This clonotype has more than one count but fewer than ten. DNA of the CDR3: TGTGCCAGCAGTTACTGGGGAAAGACAGGAGAGTATGGCTACACCTTC. The encoded protein is CASSYWGKTGEYGYTF. The chain uses TRBV6-5 and TRBJ1-2; possibly TRBD1 for D (6 bases). The CDR3 has 16 amino acids. In germline, CDR1 is MNHEY, CDR2 SVGAGI. V dropped 1 base and J dropped 5 bases, with 17 bases sitting between them.

This clonotype was seen a handful of times. The chain joins TRBV7-9 to TRBJ2-7, with a weak D call TRBD2 (5 bases). In germline, CDR1 is SEHNR, CDR2 FQNEAQ (reference sequence). The CDR3 extends over 16 amino acids. The germline V and J ends were trimmed by 2 bases and 0 bases, with 14 bases remaining between them. The DNA of the CDR3 is TGTGCCAGCAGCTTATTTGTCGGAGGAACCTCCTACGAGCAGTACTTC. It is translated as CASSLFVGGTSYEQYF.

The rearrangement uses TRBV12-3 or TRBV12-4 and TRBJ2-1, with no clear D. The CDR3 is 13 residues long. V was trimmed by 6 bases and J by 9 bases, leaving 15 bases between them. The CDR3, as DNA: TGTGCCAGCAGGGAGAAACCACTTGGTGAGCAGTTCTTC. This codes for CASREKPLGEQFF.

The V gene is TRBV9, the J gene TRBJ2-7, with 9 positions matching TRBD2. CDR1 is SGDLS and CDR2 is YYNGEE in the germline V gene. The CDR3 contains 14 residues. With 4 bases clipped from V and 6 bases from J, the junction kept 8 bases outside the gene matches. The CDR3 is CASSPTSGAVEQYF. DNA of the CDR3: TGTGCCAGCAGCCCGACTAGCGGAGCGGTCGAGCAGTACTTC.

This clonotype was detected only once. The chain has TRBV7-3 and TRBJ2-1, with 9 bases that match TRBD1. CDR1 and CDR2 from the germline V gene are SGHTA and FQGTGA. The CDR3 has 16 amino acids. The junction had 8 bases not matched to a gene; V was cut back by 6 bases and J by 2 bases. CDR3 DNA sequence: TGTGCCAGCAGGCAAGAGGGACAGGGCACCTACAATGAGCAGTTCTTC. It codes for CASRQEGQGTYNEQFF.